This TCR beta chain was recorded in a study of shared clonotypes between healthy human individuals. This CDR3 is 15 amino acids long. V lost 3 bases and J lost 0, with 6 bases in between. CDR1 MNHEY and CDR2 SMNVEV come from the germline V gene (reference sequence). Concerning this clone: The target antigen is unknown.

The study ran the assay at deep level. It was roughly 200 ng DNA, approximately 30,000 T cell genomes, that sorted-subset replicate PCRs used. The method was immunoSEQ multiplex PCR; TCRdb's version includes in-frame clones alone and lacks a portion of them. The sample lists roughly 1,100,000 clones; approximately 76% were seen once. Study observations and caveats: A limitation of the genetic and exposure-history diversity represented arose from few donors. Larger richness was generally estimated for naive than memory subsets.

The chain combines TRBV27 with TRBJ2-6; D gene uncertain. Input material: memory CD4+ T cells sorted from blood. Described subset: CD45RA-negative fraction. The sequence was collected from a man in his late teens or twenties in good health. The CDR3 reads CASSLSSSGANVLTF. The CDR3 nucleotides are TGTGCCAGCAGTTTGTCGAGCTCTGGGGCCAACGTCCTGACTTTC.